Shown below are 20 T cell receptor beta chains from a single sample sequenced in a study of cytomegalovirus exposure and HLA in healthy donors. The PCR ran on 60 Vbeta and 13 Jbeta primers. Using immunoSEQ multiplex PCR, the repertoire was profiled, and TCRdb retains in-frame clones only, with some absent. This sample has 90,000 to 150,000 clones, with 77% found just once. Sequencing was performed on PBMCs. These receptors originate from a man aged 35 to 55 in good health and CMV-seropositive.

V usage is TRBV5-1 and J usage is TRBJ2-3, with 11 nucleotides matching TRBD2. In germline, CDR1 is SGHRS, CDR2 YFSETQ. J lost 0 bases, V lost 4 bases, and 10 bases had no gene match. The CDR3 is 18 residues long. CDR3 loop: CASSIPTSGAGSTDTQYF. The CDR3 DNA reads TGCGCCAGCAGCATCCCGACTAGCGGGGCGGGGAGCACAGATACGCAGTATTTT.

The chain couples TRBV5-1 to TRBJ2-2; 10 nucleotides align to TRBD2. This CDR3 is 16 amino acids long. Germline V gene data show CDR1 as SGHRS and CDR2 as YFSETQ. V lost 6 bases and J lost 0; bases outside the gene matches: 5. The CDR3 DNA sequence: TGCGCCAGCAATATAGCGGGGGGAACGAACACCGGGGAGCTGTTTTTT. Its translation: CASNIAGGTNTGELFF.

V is TRBV28 and J is TRBJ2-1; 7 nucleotides align to TRBD2. Germline CDR1 MDHEN, CDR2 SYDVKM. This CDR3 comprises 14 residues. Trimming removed 8 bases from V and 5 bases from J; junction bases left unmatched: 9. Written as DNA, the CDR3 is TGTGCCAGCCTAGGGGCTAGCGGAAACAATGAGCAGTTCTTC. It yields the protein CASLGASGNNEQFF.

The J gene is TRBJ2-7, the V gene TRBV4-1; maybe TRBD1 (5 bases). CDR1 is MGHRA, CDR2 YSYEKL, per germline. The CDR3 is 15 amino acids. V was shortened by 1 base and J by 0 bases, with 10 bases between the two germline ends. The CDR3 reads CASSQAQVFSYEQYF. CDR3 bases: TGCGCCAGCAGCCAAGCACAGGTCTTCTCCTACGAGCAGTACTTC.

The chain links TRBV29-1 to TRBJ1-1; TRBD1 matches at 10 bases. This CDR3 contains 13 residues. Per germline, CDR1 SQVTM and CDR2 ANQGSEA. V gave up 3 bases and J gave up 6 bases; unmatched junction bases: 4. CDR3 region: CSVDAGQGAEAFF. CDR3 bases: TGCAGCGTTGACGCAGGACAGGGGGCTGAAGCTTTCTTT. The full variable domain, in which reference TRBV29-1 and TRBJ1-1 provide the parts outside the CDR3, is SAVISQKPSRDICQRGTSLTIQCQVDSQVTMMFWYRQQPGQSLTLIATANQGSEATYESGFVIDKFPISRPNLTFSTLTVSNMSPEDSSIYLCSVDAGQGAEAFFGQGTRLTVV.

This clone occurred a few times. V usage is TRBV30 and J usage is TRBJ2-1; D perhaps matches TRBD2 (5 bases). Trimming removed 3 bases at V and 9 bases at J, with 15 bases between. Germline CDR1 and CDR2: GTSNPN and SVGIG (reference sequence). CDR3 length: 13 amino acids. CDR3 bases: TGTGCCTGGAGCCCTACTAGATCCGGTGAGCAGTTCTTC. Translation gives CAWSPTRSGEQFF. Drawing the rest from reference TRBV30 and TRBJ2-1, the complete variable domain is SQTIHQWPATLVQPVGSPLSLECTVEGTSNPNLYWYRQAAGRGLQLLFYSVGIGQISSEVPQNLSASRPQDRQFILSSKKLLLSDSGFYLCAWSPTRSGEQFFGPGTRLTVL.

V usage is TRBV11-3 and J usage is TRBJ2-2; no clear D. The CDR3 is 14 amino acids. Trimming left V 4 bases short and J 4 bases short, with 10 bases between. In germline, CDR1 is SGHNT, CDR2 YENEEA. The CDR3 loop reads CASSSGQVTGELFF. CDR3 coding DNA: TGTGCCAGCAGCTCTGGGCAGGTCACCGGGGAGCTGTTTTTT. The whole variable domain, remainder taken from reference TRBV11-3 and TRBJ2-2, is EAGVVQSPRYKIIEKKQPVAFWCNPISGHNTLYWYLQNLGQGPELLIRYENEEAVDDSQLPKDRFSAERLKGVDSTLKIQPAELGDSAVYLCASSSGQVTGELFFGEGSRLTVL.

J is TRBJ2-7 and V is TRBV4-2; maybe TRBD2 (6 bases). The germline V gene has CDR1 LGHNA and CDR2 YNFKEQ. The CDR3 covers 17 residues. V lost 3 bases, J lost 2 bases, and 20 bases lay in between. The CDR3 is CASSQGGLTLPPYEQYF. The CDR3 coding sequence is TGTGCCAGCAGCCAGGGGGGACTGACCCTTCCCCCCTACGAGCAGTACTTC.

The chain combines TRBV5-1 with TRBJ2-5; D is ambiguous. The CDR3 extends over 12 amino acids. The V and J ends lost 1 base and 5 bases respectively, with 6 bases between them. Germline CDR1 is SGHRS and CDR2 is YFSETQ. CDR3 loop: CASSLPGETQYF. CDR3 bases: TGCGCCAGCAGCTTGCCCGGGGAGACCCAGTACTTC.

The chain combines TRBV2 with TRBJ1-5; possibly TRBD1 for D (5 bases). V gave up 3 bases and J gave up 1 base, with 7 bases separating them. CDR1 is SNHLY and CDR2 is FYNNEI in the germline V gene. This CDR3 has 14 amino acids. The CDR3 reads CASSDYRSNQPQHF. The CDR3, as DNA: TGTGCCAGCAGTGATTACAGGAGCAATCAGCCCCAGCATTTT.

In its sample, this clone was seen a few times. The gene calls are TRBV30 and TRBJ2-2, with 7 bases fitting TRBD2. With 3 bases clipped from V and 5 bases from J, the junction kept 6 bases outside the gene matches. This CDR3 has 14 residues. The germline V gene encodes CDR1 GTSNPN and CDR2 SVGIG (reference sequence). The CDR3 reads CAWRPPGGTGELFF. The CDR3 DNA reads TGTGCCTGGAGACCCCCCGGGGGGACCGGGGAGCTGTTTTTT. Together with reference TRBV30 and TRBJ2-2, the CDR3 gives the full variable domain: SQTIHQWPATLVQPVGSPLSLECTVEGTSNPNLYWYRQAAGRGLQLLFYSVGIGQISSEVPQNLSASRPQDRQFILSSKKLLLSDSGFYLCAWRPPGGTGELFFGEGSRLTVL.

This chain connects TRBV18 to TRBJ1-1; perhaps TRBD1 as D (5 bases). The CDR3 has 14 residues. CDR1 KGHSH and CDR2 LQKENI come from the germline V gene. Trimming took off 3 bases at V and 4 bases at J, with 12 bases between the two ends. The CDR3 DNA is TGTGCCAGCTCACCCCTACAGGAACCCACTGAAGCTTTCTTT. Its translation: CASSPLQEPTEAFF.

The chain uses TRBV5-4 and TRBJ1-1; no clear D. The length of the CDR3 is 14 residues. V shed 0 bases and J shed 5 bases, with 11 bases lying between them. From germline, CDR1 is SGHNT and CDR2 YYREEE (reference sequence). The CDR3 is CASSLAQASTEAFF. The CDR3 nucleotides read TGTGCCAGCAGCTTGGCTCAGGCGAGTACTGAAGCTTTCTTT. The variable domain in full, with the rest retrieved from reference TRBV5-4 and TRBJ1-1, is ETGVTQSPTHLIKTRGQQVTLRCSSQSGHNTVSWYQQALGQGPQFIFQYYREEENGRGNFPPRFSGLQFPNYSSELNVNALELDDSALYLCASSLAQASTEAFFGQGTRLTVV.

The chain combines TRBV27 with TRBJ2-2; TRBD1 might be the D (6 bases). Deletions cut 6 bases from V and 2 bases from J, with 16 bases between. The CDR3 loop spans 16 amino acids. Germline CDR1 and CDR2: MNHEY and SMNVEV (reference sequence). Here the CDR3 DNA reads TGTGCCAGCAGATCTGTGGCAGGGGCAAACACCGGGGAGCTGTTTTTT. It yields the protein CASRSVAGANTGELFF.

This chain links TRBV7-2 with TRBJ1-5, with D possibly matching TRBD1 (6 bases). V gave up 2 bases and J gave up 1 base, with 9 bases separating them. Germline CDR1 reads SGHTA; CDR2 reads FQGNSA. The CDR3 has 15 residues. The chain's CDR3 is CASSLQGISNQPQHF. In DNA form, the CDR3 reads TGTGCCAGCAGCTTACAGGGGATAAGCAATCAGCCCCAGCATTTT.

The J gene is TRBJ1-1, the V gene TRBV10-3; 9 nucleotides align to TRBD1. Looked up from germline, CDR1 is ENHRY and CDR2 is SYGVKD. The CDR3 has 13 residues. The V and J ends lost 6 bases and 4 bases, in that order; junction bases with no gene match: 3. CDR3 in DNA: TGTGCCATCAGGGACAGGGGCGTCACTGAAGCTTTCTTT. Translated: CAIRDRGVTEAFF.

The chain uses TRBV29-1 and TRBJ1-2; the D is unclear. There are 11 residues in the CDR3. Trimming stripped 7 bases from V and 2 bases from J, with 8 bases between. CDR1 SQVTM and CDR2 ANQGSEA come from the germline V gene. CDR3 sequence: CSAGENYGYTF. The CDR3 DNA is TGCAGCGCGGGAGAGAACTATGGCTACACCTTC. Combining the CDR3 with reference TRBV29-1 and TRBJ1-2 gives the whole variable domain SAVISQKPSRDICQRGTSLTIQCQVDSQVTMMFWYRQQPGQSLTLIATANQGSEATYESGFVIDKFPISRPNLTFSTLTVSNMSPEDSSIYLCSAGENYGYTFGSGTRLTVV.

This clone appeared a few times. The V gene is TRBV7-8, the J gene TRBJ2-5; 14 bases line up with TRBD2. After removal of 5 bases from V and 5 bases from J, the junction contained 7 bases not matched to a gene. This CDR3 contains 16 residues. Germline V gives CDR1 SGHVS, CDR2 FQNEAQ. CDR3 loop: CASSQTSGGAEETQYF. CDR3 DNA: TGTGCCAGCAGCCAGACTAGCGGGGGGGCCGAGGAGACCCAGTACTTC.

This clone was seen more than once but under ten times. The chain employs TRBV5-1 and TRBJ1-6; 11 bases map to TRBD1. The CDR3 is 15 residues long. V was pared by 3 bases and J by 8 bases, with 4 bases of the junction left unmatched. Per the germline V gene, CDR1 is SGHRS and CDR2 is YFSETQ. The CDR3 here is CASSSGTGGDSPLHF. Written as DNA, the CDR3 is TGCGCCAGCAGCTCAGGGACAGGGGGAGATTCACCCCTCCACTTT.

The chain carries TRBV5-1 and TRBJ1-4; 8 bases agree with TRBD1. CDR3 length: 14 residues. Per the germline V gene, CDR1 is SGHRS and CDR2 is YFSETQ. Trimming took 0 bases from V and 8 from J; bases not matched to a gene: 3. The CDR3 spells CASSLGTGREKLFF. DNA of the CDR3: TGCGCCAGCAGCTTGGGGACAGGGCGGGAAAAACTGTTTTTT.